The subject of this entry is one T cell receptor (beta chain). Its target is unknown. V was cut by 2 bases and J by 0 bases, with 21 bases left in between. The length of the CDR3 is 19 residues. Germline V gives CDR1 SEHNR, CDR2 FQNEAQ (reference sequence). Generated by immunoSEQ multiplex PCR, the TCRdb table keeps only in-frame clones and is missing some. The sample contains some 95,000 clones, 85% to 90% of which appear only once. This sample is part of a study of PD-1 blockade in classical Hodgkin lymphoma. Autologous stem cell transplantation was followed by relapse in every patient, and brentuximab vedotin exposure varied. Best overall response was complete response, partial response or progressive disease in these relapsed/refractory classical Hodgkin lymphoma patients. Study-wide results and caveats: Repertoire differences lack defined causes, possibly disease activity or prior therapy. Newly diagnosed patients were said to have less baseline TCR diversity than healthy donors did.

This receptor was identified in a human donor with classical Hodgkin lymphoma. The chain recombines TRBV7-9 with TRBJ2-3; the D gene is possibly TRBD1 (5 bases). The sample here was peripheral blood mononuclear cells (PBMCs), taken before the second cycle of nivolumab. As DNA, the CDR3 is TGTGCCAGCAGCTTATCTAGGGGAATGAGTAGTACTAGCACAGATACGCAGTATTTT. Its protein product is CASSLSRGMSSTSTDTQYF.